This T cell receptor (beta chain) appears in the sequencing data of a study of identifying expanded T cells in peripheral blood. Study-wide results and caveats: Roughly two-week clone count variance significantly increased as total template count grew.

Germline values: CDR1 SQVTM, CDR2 ANQGSEA. The CDR3 length is 14 residues. V lost 7 bases, J lost 3 bases, and 8 bases stayed unmatched. The repertoire was sequenced with immunoSEQ multiplex PCR; TCRdb's copy has only in-frame clones and lacks some. The sample shows approximately 120,000 clones, about 87% of them seen only once. A remark on this clone: The antigen remains undetermined.

Sequencing input: blood. The rearrangement uses TRBV29-1 and TRBJ2-1; TRBD2 matches 8 bases. The sequence was obtained from a person aged 18 to 70 in good health. Here the CDR3 reads CSGKLADLYNEQFF. CDR3 sequence (DNA): TGCAGCGGGAAACTAGCGGACCTCTACAATGAGCAGTTCTTC.